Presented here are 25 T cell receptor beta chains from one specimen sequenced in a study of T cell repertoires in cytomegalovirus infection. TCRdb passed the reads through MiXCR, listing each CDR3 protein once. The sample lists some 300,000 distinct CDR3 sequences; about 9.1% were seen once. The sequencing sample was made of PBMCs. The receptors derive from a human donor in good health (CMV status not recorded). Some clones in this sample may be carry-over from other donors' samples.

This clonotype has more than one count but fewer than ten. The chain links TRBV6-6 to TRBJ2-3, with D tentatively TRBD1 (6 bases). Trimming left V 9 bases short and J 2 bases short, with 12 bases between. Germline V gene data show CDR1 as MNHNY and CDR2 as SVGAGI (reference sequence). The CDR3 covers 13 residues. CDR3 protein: CASRDTYTDTQYF. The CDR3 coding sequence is TGTGCCAGTCGGGACACCTACACAGATACGCAGTATTTT.

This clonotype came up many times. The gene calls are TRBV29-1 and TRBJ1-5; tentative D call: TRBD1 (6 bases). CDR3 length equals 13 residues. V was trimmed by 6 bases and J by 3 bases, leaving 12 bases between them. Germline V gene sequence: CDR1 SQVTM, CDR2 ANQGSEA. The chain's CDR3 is CSVRRDTNQPQHF. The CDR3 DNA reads TGCAGCGTGCGAAGGGACACCAATCAGCCCCAGCATTTT.

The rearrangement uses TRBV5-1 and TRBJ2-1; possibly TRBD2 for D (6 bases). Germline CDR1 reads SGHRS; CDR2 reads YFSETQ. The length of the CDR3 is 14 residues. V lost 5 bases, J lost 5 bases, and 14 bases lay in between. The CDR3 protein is CASRGGIGHNEQFF. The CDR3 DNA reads TGCGCCAGCAGGGGGGGAATCGGCCACAATGAGCAGTTCTTC.

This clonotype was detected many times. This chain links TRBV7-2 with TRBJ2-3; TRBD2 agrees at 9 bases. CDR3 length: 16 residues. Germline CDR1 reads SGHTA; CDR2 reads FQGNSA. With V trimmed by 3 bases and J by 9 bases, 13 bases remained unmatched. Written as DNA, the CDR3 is TGTGCCAGCAGCTTTCAGGGAGCAGCGGGGGGAAACACGCAGTATTTT. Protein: CASSFQGAAGGNTQYF.

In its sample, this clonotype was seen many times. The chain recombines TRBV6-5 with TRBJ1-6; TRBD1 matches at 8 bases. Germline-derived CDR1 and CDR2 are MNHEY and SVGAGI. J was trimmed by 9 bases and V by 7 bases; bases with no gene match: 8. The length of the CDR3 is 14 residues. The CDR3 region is CASKSGQDLSPLHF. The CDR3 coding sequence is TGTGCCAGCAAATCGGGACAGGACCTTTCACCCCTCCACTTT.

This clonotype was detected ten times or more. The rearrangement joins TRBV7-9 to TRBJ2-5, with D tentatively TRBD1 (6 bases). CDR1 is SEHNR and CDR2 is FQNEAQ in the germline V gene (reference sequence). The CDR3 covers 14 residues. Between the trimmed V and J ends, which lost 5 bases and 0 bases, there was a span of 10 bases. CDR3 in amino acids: CASSLQGNQETQYF. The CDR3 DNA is TGTGCCAGCAGCCTCCAGGGGAACCAAGAGACCCAGTACTTC.

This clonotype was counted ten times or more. DNA of the CDR3: TGTGCCAGCAGGAACCAGGGAAACTATAATTCACCCCTCCACTTT. Amino acid sequence: CASRNQGNYNSPLHF. This chain joins TRBV6-1 and TRBJ1-6; D may be TRBD1 (5 bases). The CDR3 is 15 amino acids. Germline values: CDR1 MNHNS, CDR2 SASEGT. Between the trimmed V and J ends, which lost 6 bases and 3 bases, there was a span of 12 bases.

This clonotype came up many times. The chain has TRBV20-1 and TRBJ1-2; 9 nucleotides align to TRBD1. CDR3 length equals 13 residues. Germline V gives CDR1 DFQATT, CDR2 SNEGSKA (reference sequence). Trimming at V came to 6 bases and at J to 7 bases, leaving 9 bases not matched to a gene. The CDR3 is CSAQGTGNLGYTF. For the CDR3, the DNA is TGCAGTGCCCAAGGGACAGGGAATCTTGGCTACACCTTC.

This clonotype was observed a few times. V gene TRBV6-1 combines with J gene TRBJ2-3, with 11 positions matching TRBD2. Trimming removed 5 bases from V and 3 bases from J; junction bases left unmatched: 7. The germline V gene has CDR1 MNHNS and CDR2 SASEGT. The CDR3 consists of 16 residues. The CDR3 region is CASSYLAGGPTDTQYF. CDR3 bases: TGTGCCAGCAGTTATTTAGCGGGGGGGCCGACAGATACGCAGTATTTT.

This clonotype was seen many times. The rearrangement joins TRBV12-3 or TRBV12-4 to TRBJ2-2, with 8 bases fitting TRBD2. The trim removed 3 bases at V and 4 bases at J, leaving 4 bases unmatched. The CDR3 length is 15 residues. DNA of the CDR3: TGTGCCAGCAGTTTTGGGACTAGTTCCACCGGGGAGCTGTTTTTT. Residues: CASSFGTSSTGELFF.

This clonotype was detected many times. This CDR3 is CASSLAGSARMNTEAFF. CDR3 in DNA: TGTGCCAGCAGCTTAGCGGGAAGCGCCCGGATGAACACTGAAGCTTTCTTT. The chain links TRBV7-2 to TRBJ1-1; unclear D gene. Trimming pared 0 bases from V and 0 bases from J, leaving 14 bases between. Per the germline V gene, CDR1 is SGHTA and CDR2 is FQGNSA. The CDR3 is 17 amino acids.

This CDR3 reads CASKTGTQETQYF. DNA for the CDR3: TGTGCCAGCAAGACAGGAACCCAAGAGACCCAGTACTTC. The chain carries TRBV2 and TRBJ2-5; a weak D match, TRBD1 (6 bases). This CDR3 region has 13 residues. Germline V gene lookup returns CDR1 SNHLY and CDR2 FYNNEI. V was shortened by 7 bases and J by 1 base, with 10 bases between the two germline ends.

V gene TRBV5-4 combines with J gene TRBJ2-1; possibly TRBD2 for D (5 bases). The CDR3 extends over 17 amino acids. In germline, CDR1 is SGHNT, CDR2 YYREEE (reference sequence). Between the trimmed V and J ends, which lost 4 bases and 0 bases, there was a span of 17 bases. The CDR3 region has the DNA TGTGCCAGCAGCACCCCCGGACTCGCGAGCTCCTACAATGAGCAGTTCTTC. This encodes CASSTPGLASSYNEQFF.

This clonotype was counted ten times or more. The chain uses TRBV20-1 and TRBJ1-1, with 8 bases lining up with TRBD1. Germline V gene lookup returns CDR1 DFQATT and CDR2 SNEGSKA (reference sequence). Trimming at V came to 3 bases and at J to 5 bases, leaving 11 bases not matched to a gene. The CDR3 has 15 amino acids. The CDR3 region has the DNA TGCAGTGCTAGCGAGCGACAGGGGAGGTCGACTGAAGCTTTCTTT. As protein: CSASERQGRSTEAFF.

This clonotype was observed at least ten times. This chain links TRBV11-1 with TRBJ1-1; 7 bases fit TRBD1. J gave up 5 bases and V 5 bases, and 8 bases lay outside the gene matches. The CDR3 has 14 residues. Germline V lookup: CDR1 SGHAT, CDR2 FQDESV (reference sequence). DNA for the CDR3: TGTGCCAGCAGCCCGTGGACAGGTGTGACTGAAGCTTTCTTT. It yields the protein CASSPWTGVTEAFF.

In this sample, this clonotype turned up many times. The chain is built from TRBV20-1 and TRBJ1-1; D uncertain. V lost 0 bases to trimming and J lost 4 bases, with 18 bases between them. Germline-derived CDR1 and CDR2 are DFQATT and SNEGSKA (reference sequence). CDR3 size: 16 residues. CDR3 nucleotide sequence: TGCAGTGCTAGAGACCACCTTGGGGTCGCTGGCACTGAAGCTTTCTTT. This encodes CSARDHLGVAGTEAFF.

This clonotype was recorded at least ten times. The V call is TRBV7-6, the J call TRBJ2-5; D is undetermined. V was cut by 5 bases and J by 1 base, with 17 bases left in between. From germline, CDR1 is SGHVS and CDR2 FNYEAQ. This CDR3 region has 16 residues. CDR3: CASSPPPRVSQETQYF. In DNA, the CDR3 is TGTGCCAGCAGCCCCCCCCCCCGGGTCAGCCAAGAGACCCAGTACTTC. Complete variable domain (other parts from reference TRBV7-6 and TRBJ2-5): GAGVSQSPRYKVTKRGQDVALRCDPISGHVSLYWYRQALGQGPEFLTYFNYEAQQDKSGLPNDRFSAERPEGSISTLTIQRTEQRDSAMYRCASSPPPRVSQETQYFGPGTRLLVL.

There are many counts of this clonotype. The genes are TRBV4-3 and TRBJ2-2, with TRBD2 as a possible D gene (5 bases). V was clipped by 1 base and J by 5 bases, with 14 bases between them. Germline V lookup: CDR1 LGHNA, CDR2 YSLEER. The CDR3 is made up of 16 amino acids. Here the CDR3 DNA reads TGCGCCAGCAGCCAAGGCCCGAAAACGGGGACCGGGGAGCTGTTTTTT. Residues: CASSQGPKTGTGELFF.

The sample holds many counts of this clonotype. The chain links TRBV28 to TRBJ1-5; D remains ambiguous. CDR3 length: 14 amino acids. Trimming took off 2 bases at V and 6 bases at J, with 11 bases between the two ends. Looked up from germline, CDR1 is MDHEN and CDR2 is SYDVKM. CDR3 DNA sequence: TGTGCCAGCAGTTTAGGAGGGCAAGGTCAGCCCCAGCATTTT. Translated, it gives CASSLGGQGQPQHF.

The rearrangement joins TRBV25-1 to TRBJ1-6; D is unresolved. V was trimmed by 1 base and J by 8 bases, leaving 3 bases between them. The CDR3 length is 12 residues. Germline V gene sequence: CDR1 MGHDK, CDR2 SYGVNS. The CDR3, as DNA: TGTGCCAGCAGTGAATGGGATTCACCCCTCCACTTT. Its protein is CASSEWDSPLHF.

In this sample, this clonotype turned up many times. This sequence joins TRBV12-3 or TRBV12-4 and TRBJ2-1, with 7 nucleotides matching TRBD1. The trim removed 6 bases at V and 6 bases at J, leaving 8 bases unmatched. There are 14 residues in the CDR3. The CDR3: CASSKLQGRNEQFF. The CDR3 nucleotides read TGTGCCAGCAGCAAACTACAGGGGCGCAATGAGCAGTTCTTC.

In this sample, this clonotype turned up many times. Written as DNA, the CDR3 is TGTGCCAGCAGCACAATCCTACAGGGGGCGAGAGAGACCCAGTACTTC. It codes for CASSTILQGARETQYF. The rearrangement joins TRBV7-9 to TRBJ2-5; 9 nucleotides line up with TRBD1. There are 16 residues in the CDR3. Per germline, CDR1 SEHNR and CDR2 FQNEAQ (reference sequence). V was pared by 5 bases and J by 4 bases, with 11 bases of the junction left unmatched.

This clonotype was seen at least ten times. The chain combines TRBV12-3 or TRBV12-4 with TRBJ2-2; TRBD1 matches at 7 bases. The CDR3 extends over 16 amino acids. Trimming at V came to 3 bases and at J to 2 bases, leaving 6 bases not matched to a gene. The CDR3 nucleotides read TGTGCCAGCAGTTTCCGGCCAGGGGGAAACACCGGGGAGCTGTTTTTT. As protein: CASSFRPGGNTGELFF.

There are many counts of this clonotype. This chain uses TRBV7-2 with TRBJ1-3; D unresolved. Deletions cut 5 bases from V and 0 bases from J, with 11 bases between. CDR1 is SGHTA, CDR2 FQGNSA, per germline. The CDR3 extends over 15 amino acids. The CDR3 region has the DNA TGTGCCAGCAGCCGACCGGTATCCTCTGGAAACACCATATATTTT. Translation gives CASSRPVSSGNTIYF.

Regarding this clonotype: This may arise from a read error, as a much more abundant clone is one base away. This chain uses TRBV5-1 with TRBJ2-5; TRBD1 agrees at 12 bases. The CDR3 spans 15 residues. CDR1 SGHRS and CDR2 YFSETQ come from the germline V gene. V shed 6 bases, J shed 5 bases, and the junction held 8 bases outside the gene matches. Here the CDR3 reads CASNPGTGGWETQYF. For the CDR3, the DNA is TGCGCCAGCAATCCCGGGACAGGGGGCTGGGAGACCCAGTACTTC.